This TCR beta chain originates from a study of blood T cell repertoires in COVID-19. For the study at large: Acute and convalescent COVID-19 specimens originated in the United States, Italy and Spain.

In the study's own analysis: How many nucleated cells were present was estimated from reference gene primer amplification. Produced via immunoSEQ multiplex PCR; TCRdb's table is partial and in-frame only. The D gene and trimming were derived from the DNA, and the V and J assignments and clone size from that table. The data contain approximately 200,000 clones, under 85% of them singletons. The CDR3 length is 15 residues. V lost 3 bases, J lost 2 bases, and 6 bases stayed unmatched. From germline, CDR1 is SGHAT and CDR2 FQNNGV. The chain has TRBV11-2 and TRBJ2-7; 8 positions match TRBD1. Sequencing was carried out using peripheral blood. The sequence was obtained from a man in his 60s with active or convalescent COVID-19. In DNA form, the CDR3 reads TGTGCCAGCAGCTTGGCCGGGACAGGCCCCTACGAGCAGTACTTC. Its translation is CASSLAGTGPYEQYF.